This T cell receptor beta chain was sequenced in a study of prognosis after radiotherapy for stage I lung cancer. Whole-study context: Tumors proved to be squamous cell carcinoma in several patients and represented adenocarcinoma in about 11. Stereotactic body radiotherapy was given without concurrent therapy in all patients. Study-level findings and limits: Before stereotactic body radiation therapy the median unique TCR clone count was fewer than 12,000, and afterwards it fell to several thousand.

By two-round multiplex PCR, the TCR beta CDR3 was amplified from genomic DNA. It was primers specific to each TRBV and TRBJ gene that first-round PCR used. A single record per CDR3 protein comes from TCRdb applying MiXCR to the multiplex PCR reads. The sample carries more than 15,000 distinct CDR3 sequences, more than 15% recorded once. On two occasions, one at each of two time points, 6 to 6.5 milliliters of peripheral blood were drawn. V was clipped by 5 bases and J by 1 base; unmatched bases: 4. The CDR3 is 15 residues long. The germline CDR1 and CDR2 sequences are MNHNS and SASEGT. At least ten counts were recorded for this clonotype. Its antigen remains unknown.

The receptor's source is a donor aged 50 or older with non-small cell lung cancer. The sample was PBMCs, taken before or after stereotactic body radiation therapy (not recorded which). The chain joins TRBV6-1 to TRBJ2-3; TRBD2 matches 9 bases. The CDR3 nucleotides read TGTGCCAGCAGTAGCGCGGGGGGGGGCACAGATACGCAGTATTTT. Its translation: CASSSAGGGTDTQYF.